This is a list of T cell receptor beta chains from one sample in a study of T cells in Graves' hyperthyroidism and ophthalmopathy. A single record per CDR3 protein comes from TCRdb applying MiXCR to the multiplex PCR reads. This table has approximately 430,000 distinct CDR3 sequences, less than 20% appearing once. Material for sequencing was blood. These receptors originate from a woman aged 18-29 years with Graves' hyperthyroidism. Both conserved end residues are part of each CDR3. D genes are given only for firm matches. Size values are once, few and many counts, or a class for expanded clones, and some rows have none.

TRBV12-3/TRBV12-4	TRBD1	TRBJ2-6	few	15	TGTGCCAGCATGACAGGGGGCTCTGGGGCCAACGTCCTGACTTTC	CASMTGGSGANVLTF
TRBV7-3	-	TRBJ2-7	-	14	TGTGCCAGCAGCCCGTCCAGCGCGCCCTACGAGCAGTACTTC	CASSPSSAPYEQYF
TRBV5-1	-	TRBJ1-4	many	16	TGCGCCAGCAGCCTAGGGACCGGCGCAACTAATGAAAAACTGTTTTTT	CASSLGTGATNEKLFF
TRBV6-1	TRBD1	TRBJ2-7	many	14	TGTGCCAGCAGTTTTCAGGGGGCGTCCTACGAGCAGTACTTC	CASSFQGASYEQYF
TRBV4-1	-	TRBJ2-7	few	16	TGCGCCAGCAGCCAAGAAGCGAGGGCCTCAAACTACGAGCAGTACTTC	CASSQEARASNYEQYF
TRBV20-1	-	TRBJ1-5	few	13	TGCAGTGCCATAACAGGCCAGTCTCAGCCCCAGCATTTT	CSAITGQSQPQHF
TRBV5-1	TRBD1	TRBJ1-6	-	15	TGCGCCAGCAGCTTTGCGACAGGGTATGAATCACCCCTCCACTTT	CASSFATGYESPLHF
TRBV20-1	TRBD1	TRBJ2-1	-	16	TGCAGTGCTAGAGCCGGGACAGGCCCTTCCTACAATGAGCAGTTCTTC	CSARAGTGPSYNEQFF
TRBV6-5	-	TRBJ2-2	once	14	TGTGCCAGCAGTTACCGCGAGAACACCGGGGAGCTGTTTTTT	CASSYRENTGELFF
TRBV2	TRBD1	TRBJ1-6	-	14	TGTGCCAGCAGCCGGGACAGTACGAATTCACCCCTCCACTTT	CASSRDSTNSPLHF
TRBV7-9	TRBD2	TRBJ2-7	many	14	TGTGCCAGCAGCTATAGCGGGGGGCTCTACGAGCAGTACTTC	CASSYSGGLYEQYF
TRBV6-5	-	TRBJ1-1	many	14	TGTGCCAGCAGTTACGGTCCTGGGGACACTGAAGCTTTCTTT	CASSYGPGDTEAFF
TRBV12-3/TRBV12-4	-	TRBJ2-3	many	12	TGTGCCAGCGTCTTTGGCGCAGATACGCAGTATTTT	CASVFGADTQYF
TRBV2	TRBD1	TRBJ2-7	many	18	TGTGCCAGCAGTGCCGTAGTTGACAGGGGGCCCCTTACCTACGAGCAGTACTTC	CASSAVVDRGPLTYEQYF
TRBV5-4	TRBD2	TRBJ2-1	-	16	TGTGCCAGCAGCTTGGAACTAGCGGGACGATACAATGAGCAGTTCTTC	CASSLELAGRYNEQFF
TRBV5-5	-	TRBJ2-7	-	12	TGTGCCAGCAGCTCCAGGGTCTACAAGCAGTACTTC	CASSSRVYKQYF
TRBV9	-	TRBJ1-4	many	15	TGTGCCAGCAGCGCCGGACGATTTCGGGATGAAAAACTGTTTTTT	CASSAGRFRDEKLFF
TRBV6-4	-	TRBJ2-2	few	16	TGTGCCAGCAGTGACTCGCGAGGGGGGTACACCGGGGAGCTGTTTTTT	CASSDSRGGYTGELFF
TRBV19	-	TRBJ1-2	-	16	TGTGCCAGTAGTATTCTTGTGGACAGTTTCACTTATGGCTACACCTTC	CASSILVDSFTYGYTF
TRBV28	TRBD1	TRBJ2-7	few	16	TGTGCCAGCAGCGGCCGTATGCGACAGGGGGTTTACGAGCAGTACTTC	CASSGRMRQGVYEQYF
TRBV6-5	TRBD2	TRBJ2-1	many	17	TGTGCCAGCAGTTACCCGACTAGCGGGAGGGTAGGAGATGAGCAGTTCTTC	CASSYPTSGRVGDEQFF
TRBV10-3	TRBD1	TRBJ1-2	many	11	TGTGCCACCGGACAGGACTATGGCTACACCTTC	CATGQDYGYTF
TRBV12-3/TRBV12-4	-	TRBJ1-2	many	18	TGTGCCAGCAGTTTAATGGGTTTCCCGACCGGCGGTACCTATGGCTACACCTTC	CASSLMGFPTGGTYGYTF
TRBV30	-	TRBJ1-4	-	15	TGTGCCTGGAGGTTACAGGGATCGACTAATGAAAAACTGTTTTTT	CAWRLQGSTNEKLFF
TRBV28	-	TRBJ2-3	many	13	TGTGCCAGCAGTTTGCAGGGGTCAAATACGCAGTATTTT	CASSLQGSNTQYF
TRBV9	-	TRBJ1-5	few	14	TGTGCCAGCAGCGTACAGGGGCTAAATCAGCCCCAGCATTTT	CASSVQGLNQPQHF
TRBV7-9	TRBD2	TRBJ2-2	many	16	TGTGCCAGCAGCACGACGGGACTAGCGGGCCCCGGGGAGCTGTTTTTT	CASSTTGLAGPGELFF
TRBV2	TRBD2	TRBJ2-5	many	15	TGTGCCAGCCTACGGAATCGGGGGGGGCAAGAGACCCAGTACTTC	CASLRNRGGQETQYF